This T cell receptor (beta chain) appears in the sequencing data of a study of shared clonotypes between healthy human individuals. About the study: Researchers assigned three CD4 naive, three CD4 memory, two CD8 naive and one CD8 memory plate to each donor. The study, taken as a whole, reports: Around 4.7% of naive CD4 clonotypes were shared across four donors. For sorted subsets, rarefaction showed incomplete sequencing despite large depth.

As regards this clone: Its antigen is undetermined.

Positive CCR7 selection of CD45RO-negative cells yielded the naive CD8 cells, and terminally differentiated effector memory CD45RA+ cells were excluded. The donors were adults (healthy and HIV-negative) with no recent acute infections or vaccinations. Profiled with immunoSEQ multiplex PCR; TCRdb holds only in-frame clones, not every one. The sample lists about 2.2 million clones, 80% to 95% seen once, with roughly 1.7% in the top ten. V lost 2 bases and J lost 4; bases outside the gene matches: 6. This CDR3 comprises 14 residues. Germline-derived CDR1 and CDR2 are SGHNT and YYREEE (reference sequence).

The V gene is TRBV5-4, the J gene TRBJ2-7; TRBD2 agrees at 7 bases. The source material was naive CD8+ T cells from PBMCs. The sequence was collected from a man younger than 35 in good health. Some clones in this sample may be carry-over from other donors' samples. The DNA of the CDR3 is TGTGCCAGCAGCTTAGGGGAGGGGAGGTACGAGCAGTACTTC. It yields the protein CASSLGEGRYEQYF.